Listed below are T cell receptor beta chains from one sample, sequenced in a study of cytomegalovirus exposure and HLA in healthy donors. TCRdb's copy holds only in-frame clones and misses some; the assay was immunoSEQ multiplex PCR. The top ten clones hold about 3.9% of a sample with more than 90,000 clones, 75% to 90% of them seen once. The sequencing input was PBMCs. These TCRs come from a man aged 25-45 years in good health and CMV-seronegative. CDR3s include the opening cysteine and the closing phenylalanine or tryptophan. Each record gives: J gene, D gene, clone size, V gene, CDR3 protein, CDR3 DNA. The D gene is left open where the match is weak. Size values are once, few and many counts, or a class for expanded clones, and some rows have none.

TRBJ2-3 NA NA TRBV19 CASSTGTRGTDTQYF TGTGCCAGTAGTACCGGTACGAGGGGGACAGATACGCAGTATTTT
TRBJ2-7 TRBD2 NA TRBV7-9 CASSSNRGGRVGLYEQYF TGTGCCAGCAGCTCAAACCGGGGGGGCAGGGTCGGTCTCTACGAGCAGTACTTC
TRBJ2-7 NA once TRBV25-1 CASSEELGFRGYEQYF TGTGCCAGCAGTGAAGAACTGGGGTTCCGGGGCTACGAGCAGTACTTC
TRBJ1-5 NA NA TRBV27 CASSLGAYSNQPQHF TGTGCCAGCAGTTTGGGGGCTTATAGCAATCAGCCCCAGCATTTT
TRBJ2-1 TRBD2 NA TRBV7-6 CASSIAGGRNEQFF TGTGCCAGTTCAATAGCGGGAGGAAGGAATGAGCAGTTCTTC
TRBJ1-1 NA NA TRBV5-1 CASSLDPAANTEAFF TGCGCCAGCAGCTTGGATCCAGCGGCGAACACTGAAGCTTTCTTT
TRBJ1-5 NA NA TRBV5-5 CASSFSDEEPQHF TGTGCCAGCAGCTTTAGCGACGAAGAGCCCCAGCATTTT
TRBJ2-2 NA NA TRBV7-9 CASSHLTGNTGELFF TGTGCCAGCAGCCATCTGACAGGGAACACCGGGGAGCTGTTTTTT
TRBJ1-5 NA NA TRBV6-1 CASSGTYNQPQHF TGTGCCAGCAGTGGGACTTACAATCAGCCCCAGCATTTT
TRBJ1-6 TRBD1 NA TRBV30 CAWRTGGNSPLHF TGTGCCTGGAGGACAGGGGGCAATTCACCCCTCCACTTT
TRBJ1-2 TRBD1 NA TRBV7-2 CASSLQDRGYGYTF TGTGCCAGCAGCTTACAGGACAGGGGGTACGGCTACACCTTC
TRBJ2-4 TRBD2 once TRBV4-1 CASSQDPGTSGLKNIQYF TGCGCCAGCAGCCAAGACCCCGGGACTAGCGGACTCAAAAACATTCAGTACTTC
TRBJ2-7 TRBD1 NA TRBV30 CAWSLQGSNEQYF TGTGCCTGGTCTTTACAGGGGAGCAACGAGCAGTACTTC
TRBJ1-4 TRBD1 NA TRBV6-1 CASNRDRINEKLFF TGTGCCAGCAACCGGGACAGGATTAATGAAAAACTGTTTTTT
TRBJ1-4 NA NA TRBV9 CASSQRGDRAAGEKLFF TGTGCCAGCAGCCAACGGGGGGACCGTGCCGCAGGTGAAAAACTGTTTTTT
TRBJ2-3 NA few TRBV5-1 CASSWSFQDTQYF TGCGCCAGCAGCTGGAGTTTTCAAGATACGCAGTATTTT
TRBJ2-2 NA NA TRBV19 CASSGGTAGELFF TGTGCCAGTAGTGGAGGGACGGCCGGGGAGCTGTTTTTT
TRBJ1-4 NA few TRBV2 CASSVDMREKLFF TGTGCCAGCAGTGTCGATATGCGTGAAAAACTGTTTTTT
TRBJ2-3 NA NA TRBV7-3 CASSDTSRTQYF TGTGCCAGCAGCGACACCAGTCGTACGCAGTATTTT
TRBJ2-6 TRBD1 NA TRBV30 CAWSQPGQDARGANVLTF TGTGCCTGGAGCCAACCGGGACAGGATGCTCGTGGGGCCAACGTCCTGACTTTC
TRBJ2-4 NA NA TRBV4-1 CASSLEGQVPNIQYF TGCGCCAGCAGCCTAGAAGGACAAGTACCAAACATTCAGTACTTC
TRBJ1-2 TRBD1 NA TRBV5-6 CASSLVNRGGGYTF TGTGCCAGCAGCTTGGTCAACAGGGGTGGTGGCTACACCTTC
TRBJ1-5 NA NA TRBV19 CASSMAGRGNQPQHF TGTGCCAGTAGTATGGCGGGTAGAGGCAATCAGCCCCAGCATTTT
TRBJ1-6 NA NA TRBV5-6 CASTWGGVVNSPLHF TGTGCCAGCACCTGGGGGGGTGTTGTCAATTCACCCCTCCACTTT
TRBJ2-3 TRBD2 once TRBV4-1 CASSLFELAGGRTDTQYF TGCGCCAGCAGCCTGTTTGAACTAGCGGGGGGTCGCACAGATACGCAGTATTTT
TRBJ1-4 NA NA TRBV2 CASSDVDHEKLFF TGTGCCAGCAGTGATGTAGATCATGAAAAACTGTTTTTT
TRBJ2-1 TRBD2 few TRBV6-5 CASSYAGLAGPNEQFF TGTGCCAGCAGTTACGCCGGACTAGCGGGACCCAATGAGCAGTTCTTC
TRBJ2-4 NA NA TRBV4-3 CASSQEQGGQNIQYF TGCGCCAGCAGCCAAGAGCAGGGTGGCCAAAACATTCAGTACTTC
TRBJ1-2 NA NA TRBV15 CATSRDRVQGSHYGYTF TGTGCCACCAGCAGAGATCGGGTACAGGGATCACACTATGGCTACACCTTC
TRBJ2-1 NA NA TRBV5-1 CASSGPQGGEQFF TGCGCCAGCAGCGGCCCCCAGGGGGGTGAGCAGTTCTTC
TRBJ2-1 TRBD1 NA TRBV28 CASDDRVGFWQLQSEQFF TGTGCCAGTGATGACAGGGTAGGATTCTGGCAACTTCAGAGTGAGCAGTTCTTC
TRBJ2-7 TRBD2 NA TRBV9 CASSPLGGRAYEQYF TGTGCCAGCAGCCCCCTGGGCGGGAGGGCCTACGAGCAGTACTTC
TRBJ2-1 NA NA TRBV27 CASSSPSVSRYNEQFF TGTGCCAGCAGTTCTCCCTCCGTTTCTCGCTACAATGAGCAGTTCTTC
TRBJ1-2 NA NA TRBV5-1 CASSLQGLNNYGYTF TGCGCCAGCAGCCTCCAGGGATTGAATAACTATGGCTACACCTTC
TRBJ2-2 NA NA TRBV27 CASSLAPGGRELFF TGTGCCAGCAGTTTAGCCCCAGGCGGGAGGGAGCTGTTTTTT
TRBJ2-5 NA NA TRBV12-1 CAMKPGLDIYQETQYF TGTGCTATGAAGCCGGGGTTAGATATTTACCAAGAGACCCAGTACTTC
TRBJ1-2 NA NA TRBV6-4 CASSDGRTDLNFYTF TGTGCCAGCAGTGACGGAAGGACAGACCTCAATTTCTACACCTTC
TRBJ1-1 TRBD1 NA TRBV7-2 CASSTGGAEAFF TGTGCCAGCAGCACAGGGGGTGCTGAAGCTTTCTTT
TRBJ2-2 TRBD2 NA TRBV23-1 CASSPWTSANTGELFF TGCGCCAGCAGTCCCTGGACTAGCGCAAACACCGGGGAGCTGTTTTTT
TRBJ2-5 NA NA TRBV10-3 CAIRSRPLEQETQYF TGTGCCATCAGGAGCCGACCACTAGAACAAGAGACCCAGTACTTC
TRBJ2-3 TRBD2 NA TRBV7-3 CASSMRLAGRTDTQYF TGTGCCAGCAGCATGAGACTAGCGGGGCGCACAGATACGCAGTATTTT
TRBJ2-1 TRBD2 NA TRBV28 CASSLVLAGGLNEQFF TGTGCCAGCAGTTTAGTACTAGCGGGGGGGCTTAATGAGCAGTTCTTC
TRBJ2-3 TRBD2 NA TRBV10-3 CAISDGGTSGGSTDTQYF TGTGCCATCAGTGACGGAGGGACTAGCGGGGGAAGCACAGATACGCAGTATTTT
TRBJ1-1 NA NA TRBV11-1 CASSSWSGGKENTEAFF TGTGCCAGCAGCTCATGGTCTGGGGGGAAGGAGAACACTGAAGCTTTCTTT
TRBJ2-1 NA NA TRBV5-4 CASSSGFGANEQFF TGTGCCAGCAGCTCGGGTTTTGGAGCAAATGAGCAGTTCTTC